This T cell receptor (beta chain) came from a study of cytomegalovirus exposure and HLA in healthy donors. The donors were members of the validation cohort, which comprised 120 subjects and was separate from the first cohort of more than 500 subjects. Study-wide points: The classifier, whose performance was assessed in both the original and validation cohorts, reportedly diagnosed cytomegalovirus status with high specificity and sensitivity.

V lost 0 bases and J lost 7, with 5 bases in between. This CDR3 region has 11 residues. Germline lookup yields CDR1 SGDLS and CDR2 YYNGEE. With respect to this clone: Its target is not known.

The protocol was immunoSEQ multiplex PCR, while the TCRdb copy is restricted to in-frame clones and leaves out a portion. The sample shows 90,000 to 110,000 clones, 88% of them seen only once. Sequenced material: PBMCs. The chain has TRBV9 and TRBJ2-7; perhaps TRBD2 as D (5 bases). The source of this sequence is a young woman in good health and CMV-seronegative. Here the CDR3 reads CASSVGEEQYF. The CDR3 coding sequence is TGTGCCAGCAGCGTAGGGGAGGAGCAGTACTTC.